The text below deals with one T cell receptor beta chain. Its target is not known. PCR employed 60 Vbeta and 13 Jbeta primers. Sequencing was performed with immunoSEQ multiplex PCR; in TCRdb, only in-frame clones are kept and a portion is missing. The repertoire holds over 130,000 clones, with nearly 90% as singletons. The data belong to a study of cytomegalovirus exposure and HLA in healthy donors. The overall study: Among the roughly 380 donors who were genotyped, roughly 76% fell in the genetic ancestry cluster that is associated with self-reported Caucasian donors.

Whole-study results and caveats: The majority of CMV-associated TCR beta chains were reported as apparently HLA-restricted in a later analysis. With later analysis, a missense DCLRE1C variant became linked to TCR beta V- and J-gene trimming. Analyses of presence and absence presupposed an approximately uniform sequencing depth across donors.

Germline CDR1 MDHEN, CDR2 SYDVKM. Between the trimmed V and J ends, which lost 2 bases and 6 bases, there was a span of 7 bases. This CDR3 has 13 amino acids. This clonotype was obtained from a woman aged 40 to 50 in good health and CMV-seronegative. The sample consisted of PBMCs. The chain employs TRBV28 and TRBJ2-2, with D maybe TRBD2 (6 bases). The CDR3 reads CASSLRGAGELFF. The CDR3 DNA follows: TGTGCCAGCAGTTTACGCGGGGCCGGGGAGCTGTTTTTT.